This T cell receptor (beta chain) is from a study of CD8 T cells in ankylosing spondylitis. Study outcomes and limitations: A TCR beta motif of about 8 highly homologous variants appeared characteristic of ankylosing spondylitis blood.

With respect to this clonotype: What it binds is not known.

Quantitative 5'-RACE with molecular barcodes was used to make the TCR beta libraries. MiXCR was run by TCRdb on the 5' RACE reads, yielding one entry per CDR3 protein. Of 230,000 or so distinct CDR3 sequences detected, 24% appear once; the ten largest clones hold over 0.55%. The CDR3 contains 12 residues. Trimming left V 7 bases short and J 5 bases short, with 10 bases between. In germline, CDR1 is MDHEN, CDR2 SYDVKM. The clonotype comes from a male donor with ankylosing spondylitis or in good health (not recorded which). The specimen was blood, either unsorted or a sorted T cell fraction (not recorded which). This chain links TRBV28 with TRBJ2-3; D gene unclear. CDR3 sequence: CASIRFGDTQYF. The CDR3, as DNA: TGTGCCAGCATCAGGTTCGGAGATACGCAGTATTTT.